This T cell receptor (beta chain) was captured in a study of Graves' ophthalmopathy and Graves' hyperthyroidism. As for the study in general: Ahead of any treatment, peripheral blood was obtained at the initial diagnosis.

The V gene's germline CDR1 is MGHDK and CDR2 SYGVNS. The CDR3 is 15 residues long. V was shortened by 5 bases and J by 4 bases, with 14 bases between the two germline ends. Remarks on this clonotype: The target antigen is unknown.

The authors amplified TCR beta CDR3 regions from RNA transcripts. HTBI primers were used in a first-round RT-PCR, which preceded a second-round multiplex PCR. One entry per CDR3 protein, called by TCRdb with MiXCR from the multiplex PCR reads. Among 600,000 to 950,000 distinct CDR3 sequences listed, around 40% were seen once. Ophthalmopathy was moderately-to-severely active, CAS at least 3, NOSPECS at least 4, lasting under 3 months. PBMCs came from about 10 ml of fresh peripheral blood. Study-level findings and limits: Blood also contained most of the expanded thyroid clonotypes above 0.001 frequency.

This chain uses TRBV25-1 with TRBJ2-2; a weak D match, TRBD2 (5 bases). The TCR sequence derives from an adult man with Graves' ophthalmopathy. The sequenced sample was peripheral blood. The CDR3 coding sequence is TGTGCCAGCAGTACCCCCCGGGATTCCACCGGGGAGCTGTTTTTT. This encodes CASSTPRDSTGELFF.